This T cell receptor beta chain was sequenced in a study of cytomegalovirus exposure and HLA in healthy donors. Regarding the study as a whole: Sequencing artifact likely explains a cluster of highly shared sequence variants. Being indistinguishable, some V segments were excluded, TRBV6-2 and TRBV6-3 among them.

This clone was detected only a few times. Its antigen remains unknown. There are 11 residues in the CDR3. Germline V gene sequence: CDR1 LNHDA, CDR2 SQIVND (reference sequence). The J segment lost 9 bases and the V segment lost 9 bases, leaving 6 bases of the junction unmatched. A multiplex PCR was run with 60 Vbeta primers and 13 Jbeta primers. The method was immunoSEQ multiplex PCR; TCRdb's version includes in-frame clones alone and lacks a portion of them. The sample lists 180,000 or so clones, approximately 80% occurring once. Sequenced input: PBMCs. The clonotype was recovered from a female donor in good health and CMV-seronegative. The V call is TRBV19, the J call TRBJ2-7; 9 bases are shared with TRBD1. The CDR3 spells CASQGQGAQYF. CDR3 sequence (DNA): TGTGCCAGCCAGGGACAGGGAGCGCAGTACTTC.